This TCR beta chain was captured by sequencing in a study of CD8+CD57+ T cells in acquired aplastic anemia. Turning to the study itself: On average, healthy donors gave about 10.8 million reads for CD4+ cells.

Germline values: CDR1 SNHLY, CDR2 FYNNEI. Between the trimmed V and J ends, which lost 0 bases and 12 bases, there was a span of 3 bases. The CDR3 is 10 amino acids. This clonotype showed up many times. Its antigen is not identified. Regarding the study as a whole: The number of CD8+ CDR3 sequences shared by patients and controls was roughly 30. CD8+ Simpson's diversity in patients was not significantly different from that in controls.

The template used for profiling TCR beta VDJ and CDR3 was genomic DNA. Using its own MiXCR run on the reads, TCRdb lists one record per CDR3 protein. The table has 150,000 to 200,000 distinct CDR3 sequences, about 60% seen once. This clonotype was sampled from a human donor in good health. Sequencing input: sorted CD4+, CD8+, or CD8+CD57+ T cells (not recorded which) from PBMCs. V gene TRBV2 combines with J gene TRBJ2-1; D gene ambiguous. The DNA for the CDR3 is TGTGCCAGCAGTGAAGCATCGCAGTTCTTC. This sequence encodes CASSEASQFF. Complete variable domain (other parts from reference TRBV2 and TRBJ2-1): EPEVTQTPSHQVTQMGQEVILRCVPISNHLYFYWYRQILGQKVEFLVSFYNNEISEKSEIFDDQFSVERPDGSNFTLKIRSTKLEDSAMYFCASSEASQFFGPGTRLTVL.